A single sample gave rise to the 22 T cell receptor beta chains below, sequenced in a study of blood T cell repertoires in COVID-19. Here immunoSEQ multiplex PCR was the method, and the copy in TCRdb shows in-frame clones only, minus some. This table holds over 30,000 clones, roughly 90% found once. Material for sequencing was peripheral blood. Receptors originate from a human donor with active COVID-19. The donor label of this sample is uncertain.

The CDR3 DNA sequence: TGCGCCGGACCAGTGACAGGGATCTACACTGAAGCTTTCTTT. Encoded protein: CAGPVTGIYTEAFF. The chain couples TRBV10-2 to TRBJ1-1; 7 nucleotides align to TRBD1. This CDR3 region has 14 residues. The trim removed 11 bases at V and 3 bases at J, leaving 12 bases unmatched. Germline-derived CDR1 and CDR2 are WSHSY and SAAADI.

The CDR3 nucleotides read TGTGCCATCAGTGAGACAGGGGTTAATTCACCCCTCCACTTT. This translates into CAISETGVNSPLHF. This chain joins TRBV10-3 and TRBJ1-6; 7 nucleotides agree with TRBD1. The CDR3 totals 14 residues. Unmatched junction bases numbered 1, after V lost 2 bases and J lost 6 bases. Germline V gene data show CDR1 as ENHRY and CDR2 as SYGVKD.

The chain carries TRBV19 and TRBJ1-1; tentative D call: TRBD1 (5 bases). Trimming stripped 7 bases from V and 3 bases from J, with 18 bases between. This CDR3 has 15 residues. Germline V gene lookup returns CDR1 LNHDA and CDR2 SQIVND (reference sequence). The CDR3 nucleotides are TGTGCCAGTACCACAAGGGGAACACACTACACTGAAGCTTTCTTT. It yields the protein CASTTRGTHYTEAFF.

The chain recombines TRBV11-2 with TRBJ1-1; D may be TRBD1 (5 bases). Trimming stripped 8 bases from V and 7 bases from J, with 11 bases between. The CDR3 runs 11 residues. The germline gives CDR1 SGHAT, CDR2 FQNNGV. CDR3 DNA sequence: TGTGCCAGCGTATCAGGGTTTGAAGCTTTCTTT. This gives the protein CASVSGFEAFF.

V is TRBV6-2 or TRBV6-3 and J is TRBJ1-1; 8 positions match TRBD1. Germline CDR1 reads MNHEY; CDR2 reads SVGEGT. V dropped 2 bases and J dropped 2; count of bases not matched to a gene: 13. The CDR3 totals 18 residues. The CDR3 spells CASSYQPGQGFFNTEAFF. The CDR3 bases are TGTGCCAGCAGTTACCAACCCGGACAGGGTTTTTTCAACACTGAAGCTTTCTTT.

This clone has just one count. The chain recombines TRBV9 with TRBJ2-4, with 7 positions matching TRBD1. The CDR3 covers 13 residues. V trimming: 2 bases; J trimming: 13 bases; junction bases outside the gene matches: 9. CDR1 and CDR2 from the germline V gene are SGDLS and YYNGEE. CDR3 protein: CASSVKGGTAQYF. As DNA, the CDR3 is TGTGCCAGCAGCGTCAAGGGTGGGACAGCACAGTACTTC.

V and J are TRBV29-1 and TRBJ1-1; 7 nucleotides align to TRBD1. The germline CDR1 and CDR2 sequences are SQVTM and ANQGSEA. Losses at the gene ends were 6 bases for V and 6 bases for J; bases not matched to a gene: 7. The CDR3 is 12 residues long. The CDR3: CSVDHRGAEAFF. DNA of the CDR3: TGCAGCGTAGACCACAGGGGCGCTGAAGCTTTCTTT.

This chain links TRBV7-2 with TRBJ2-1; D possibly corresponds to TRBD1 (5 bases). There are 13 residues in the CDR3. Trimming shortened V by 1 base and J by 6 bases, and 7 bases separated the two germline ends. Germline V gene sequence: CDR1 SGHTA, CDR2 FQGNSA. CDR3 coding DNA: TGTGCCAGCAGCTTAGTAGGGGCCAATGAGCAGTTCTTC. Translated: CASSLVGANEQFF. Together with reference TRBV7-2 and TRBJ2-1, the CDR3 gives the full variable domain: GAGVSQSPSNKVTEKGKDVELRCDPISGHTALYWYRQSLGQGLEFLIYFQGNSAPDKSGLPSDRFSAERTGGSVSTLTIQRTQQEDSAVYLCASSLVGANEQFFGPGTRLTVL.

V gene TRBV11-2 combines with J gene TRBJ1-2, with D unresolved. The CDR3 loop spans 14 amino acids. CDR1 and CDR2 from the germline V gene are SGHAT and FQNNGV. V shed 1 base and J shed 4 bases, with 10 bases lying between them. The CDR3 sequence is CASSLGSYSYGYTF. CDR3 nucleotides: TGTGCCAGCAGCTTAGGCAGTTATTCCTATGGCTACACCTTC.

CDR3 in DNA: TGTGCCAGTAGGATGCCGCGGGGCTACACCTTC. Amino acid sequence: CASRMPRGYTF. The V and J genes are TRBV19 and TRBJ1-2; no reliable D call. This CDR3 has 11 residues. Germline-derived CDR1 and CDR2 are LNHDA and SQIVND (reference sequence). Trimming cost V 6 bases and J 8 bases, with 10 bases left between them.

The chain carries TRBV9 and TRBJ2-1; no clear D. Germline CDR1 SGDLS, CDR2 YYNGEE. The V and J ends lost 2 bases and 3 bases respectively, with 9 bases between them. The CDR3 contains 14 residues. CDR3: CASSVNRRYNEQFF. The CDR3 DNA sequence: TGTGCCAGCAGCGTTAACAGACGCTACAATGAGCAGTTCTTC.

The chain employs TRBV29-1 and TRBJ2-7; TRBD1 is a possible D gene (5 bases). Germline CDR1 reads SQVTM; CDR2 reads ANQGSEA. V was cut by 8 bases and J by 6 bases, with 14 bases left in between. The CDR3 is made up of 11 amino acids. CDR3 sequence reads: CSSRVRGEQYF. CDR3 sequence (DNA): TGCAGCTCCAGGGTCCGTGGCGAGCAGTACTTC.

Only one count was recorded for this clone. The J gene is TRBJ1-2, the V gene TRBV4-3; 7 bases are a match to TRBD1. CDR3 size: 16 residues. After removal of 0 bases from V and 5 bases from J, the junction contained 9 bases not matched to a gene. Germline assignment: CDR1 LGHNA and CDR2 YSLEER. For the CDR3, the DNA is TGCGCCAGCAGCCAAGATCTCGGTAACAGGGGATATGGCTACACCTTC. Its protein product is CASSQDLGNRGYGYTF.

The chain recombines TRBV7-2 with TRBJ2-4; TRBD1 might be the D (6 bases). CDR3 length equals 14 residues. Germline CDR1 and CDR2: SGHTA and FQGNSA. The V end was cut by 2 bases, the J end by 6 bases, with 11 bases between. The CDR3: CASSLYGQRNIQYF. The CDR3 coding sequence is TGTGCCAGCAGCTTATATGGACAGCGAAACATTCAGTACTTC.

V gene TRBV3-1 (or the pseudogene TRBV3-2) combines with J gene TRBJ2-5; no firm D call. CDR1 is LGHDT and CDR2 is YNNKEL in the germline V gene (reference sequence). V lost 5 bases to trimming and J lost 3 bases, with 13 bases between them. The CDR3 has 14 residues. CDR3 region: CASSGLGGKETQYF. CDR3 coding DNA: TGTGCCAGCAGCGGCCTTGGTGGTAAAGAGACCCAGTACTTC.

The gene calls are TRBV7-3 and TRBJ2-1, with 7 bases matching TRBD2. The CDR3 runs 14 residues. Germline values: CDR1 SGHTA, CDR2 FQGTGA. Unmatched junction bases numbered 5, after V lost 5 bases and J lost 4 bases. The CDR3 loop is CASSQTSVYNEQFF. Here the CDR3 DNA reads TGTGCCAGCAGCCAAACTAGCGTGTACAATGAGCAGTTCTTC.

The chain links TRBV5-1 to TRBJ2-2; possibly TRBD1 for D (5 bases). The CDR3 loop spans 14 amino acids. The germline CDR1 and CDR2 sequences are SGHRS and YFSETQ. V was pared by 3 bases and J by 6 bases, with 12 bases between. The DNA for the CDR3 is TGCGCCAGCAGCTCGGACATACGACCCGGGGAGCTGTTTTTT. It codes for CASSSDIRPGELFF.

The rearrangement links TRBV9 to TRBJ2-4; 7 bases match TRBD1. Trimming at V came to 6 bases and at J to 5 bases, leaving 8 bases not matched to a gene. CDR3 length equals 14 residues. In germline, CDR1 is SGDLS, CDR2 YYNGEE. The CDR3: CASTSGTDENIQYF. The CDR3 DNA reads TGTGCCAGCACCTCCGGGACAGATGAAAACATTCAGTACTTC.

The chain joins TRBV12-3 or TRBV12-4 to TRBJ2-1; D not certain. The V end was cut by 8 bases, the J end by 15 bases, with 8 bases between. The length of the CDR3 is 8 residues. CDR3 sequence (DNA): TGTGCCAGCCAAAATAGGTTCTTC. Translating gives CASQNRFF.

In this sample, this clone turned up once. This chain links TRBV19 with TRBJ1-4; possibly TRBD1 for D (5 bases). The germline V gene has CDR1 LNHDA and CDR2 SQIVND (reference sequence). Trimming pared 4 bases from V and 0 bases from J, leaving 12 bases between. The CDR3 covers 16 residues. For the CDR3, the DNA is TGTGCCAGTAGTAGGGGCTTGGGTGCAACTAATGAAAAACTGTTTTTT. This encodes CASSRGLGATNEKLFF. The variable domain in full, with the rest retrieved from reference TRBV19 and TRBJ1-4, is DGGITQSPKYLFRKEGQNVTLSCEQNLNHDAMYWYRQDPGQGLRLIYYSQIVNDFQKGDIAEGYSVSREKKESFPLTVTSAQKNPTAFYLCASSRGLGATNEKLFFGSGTQLSVL.

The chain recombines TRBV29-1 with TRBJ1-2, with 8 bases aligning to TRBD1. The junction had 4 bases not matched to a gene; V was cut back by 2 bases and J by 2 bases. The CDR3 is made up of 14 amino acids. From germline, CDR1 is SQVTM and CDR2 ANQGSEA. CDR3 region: CSVESAGGNYGYTF. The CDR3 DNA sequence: TGCAGCGTTGAATCCGCAGGGGGCAACTATGGCTACACCTTC.

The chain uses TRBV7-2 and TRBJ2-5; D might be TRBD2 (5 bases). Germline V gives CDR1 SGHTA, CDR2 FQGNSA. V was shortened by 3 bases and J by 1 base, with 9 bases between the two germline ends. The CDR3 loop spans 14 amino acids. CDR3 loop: CASSLRAGQETQYF. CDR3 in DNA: TGTGCCAGCAGCTTGAGGGCTGGCCAAGAGACCCAGTACTTC.